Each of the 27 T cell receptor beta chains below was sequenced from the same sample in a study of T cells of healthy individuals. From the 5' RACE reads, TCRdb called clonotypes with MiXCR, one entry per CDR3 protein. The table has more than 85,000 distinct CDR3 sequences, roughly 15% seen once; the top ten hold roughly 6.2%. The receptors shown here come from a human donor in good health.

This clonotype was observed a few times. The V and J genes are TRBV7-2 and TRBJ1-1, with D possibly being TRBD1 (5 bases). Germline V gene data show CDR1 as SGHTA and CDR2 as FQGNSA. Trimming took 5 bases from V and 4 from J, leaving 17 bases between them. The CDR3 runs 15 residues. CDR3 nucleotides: TGTGCCAGCAGCATCTATGGTGGGGGGACCACTGAAGCTTTCTTT. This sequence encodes CASSIYGGGTTEAFF.

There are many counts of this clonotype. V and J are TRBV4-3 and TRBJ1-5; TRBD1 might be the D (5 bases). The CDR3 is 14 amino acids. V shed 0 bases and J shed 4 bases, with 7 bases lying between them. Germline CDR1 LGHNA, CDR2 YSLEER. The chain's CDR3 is CASSQDRANQPQHF. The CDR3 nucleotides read TGCGCCAGCAGCCAAGACAGGGCTAATCAGCCCCAGCATTTT.

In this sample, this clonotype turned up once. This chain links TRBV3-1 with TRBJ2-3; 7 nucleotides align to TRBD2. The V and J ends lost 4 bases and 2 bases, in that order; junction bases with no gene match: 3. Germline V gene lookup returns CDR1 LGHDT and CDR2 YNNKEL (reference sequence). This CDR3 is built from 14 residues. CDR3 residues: CASSRAGNTDTQYF. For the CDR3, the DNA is TGTGCCAGCAGCCGAGCGGGGAACACAGATACGCAGTATTTT.

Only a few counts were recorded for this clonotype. The chain's CDR3 is CASSFSQRDTQYF. The DNA for the CDR3 is TGTGCCAGCAGCTTTTCCCAGCGGGATACGCAGTATTTT. This chain links TRBV11-3 with TRBJ2-3, with a possible D match to TRBD2 (5 bases). CDR3 length: 13 amino acids. V lost 3 bases and J 6 bases, leaving 10 bases between the germline ends. CDR1 is SGHNT, CDR2 YENEEA, per germline.

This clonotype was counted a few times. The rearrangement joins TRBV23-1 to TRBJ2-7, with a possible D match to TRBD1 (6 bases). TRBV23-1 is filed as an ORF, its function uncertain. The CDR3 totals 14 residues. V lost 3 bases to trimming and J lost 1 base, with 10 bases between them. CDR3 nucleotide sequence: TGCGCCAGCAGTCACGTCAGGGGATCCTACGAGCAGTACTTC. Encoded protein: CASSHVRGSYEQYF.

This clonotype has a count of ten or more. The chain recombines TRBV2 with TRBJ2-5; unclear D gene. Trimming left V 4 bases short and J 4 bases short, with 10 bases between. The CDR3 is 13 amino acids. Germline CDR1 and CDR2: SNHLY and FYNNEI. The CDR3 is CASSVNPGETQYF. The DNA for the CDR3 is TGTGCCAGCAGTGTAAATCCAGGAGAGACCCAGTACTTC.

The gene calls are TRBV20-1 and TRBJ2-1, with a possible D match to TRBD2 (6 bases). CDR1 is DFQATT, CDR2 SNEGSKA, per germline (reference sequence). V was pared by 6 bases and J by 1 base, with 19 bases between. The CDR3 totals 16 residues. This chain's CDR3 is CSAETRQALSYNEQFF. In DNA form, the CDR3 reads TGCAGTGCAGAGACTAGACAAGCCCTTTCCTACAATGAGCAGTTCTTC.

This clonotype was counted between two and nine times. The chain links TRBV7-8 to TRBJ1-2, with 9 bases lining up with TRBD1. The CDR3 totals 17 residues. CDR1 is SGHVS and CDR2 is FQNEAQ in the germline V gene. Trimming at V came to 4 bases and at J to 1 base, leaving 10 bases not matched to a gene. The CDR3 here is CASSSAWTGVINYGYTF. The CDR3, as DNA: TGTGCCAGCAGCTCGGCCTGGACAGGGGTTATTAACTATGGCTACACCTTC.

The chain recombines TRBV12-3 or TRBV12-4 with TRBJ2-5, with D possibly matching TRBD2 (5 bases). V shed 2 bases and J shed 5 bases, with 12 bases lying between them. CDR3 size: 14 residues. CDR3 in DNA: TGTGCCAGCAGTTTATCCCTCCCGGGGGAGACCCAGTACTTC. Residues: CASSLSLPGETQYF.

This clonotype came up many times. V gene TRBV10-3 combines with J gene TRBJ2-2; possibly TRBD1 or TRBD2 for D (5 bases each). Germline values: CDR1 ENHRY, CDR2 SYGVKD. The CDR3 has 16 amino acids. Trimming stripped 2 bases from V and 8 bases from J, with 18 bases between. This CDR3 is CAISEPRAGSIGELFF. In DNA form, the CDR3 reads TGTGCCATCAGTGAGCCGCGGGCAGGGTCGATTGGGGAGCTGTTTTTT.

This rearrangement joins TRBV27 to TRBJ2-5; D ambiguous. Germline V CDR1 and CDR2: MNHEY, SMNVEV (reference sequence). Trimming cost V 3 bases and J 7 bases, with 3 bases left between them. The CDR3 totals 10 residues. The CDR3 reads CASSFGTQYF. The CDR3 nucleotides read TGTGCCAGCAGTTTCGGGACCCAGTACTTC.

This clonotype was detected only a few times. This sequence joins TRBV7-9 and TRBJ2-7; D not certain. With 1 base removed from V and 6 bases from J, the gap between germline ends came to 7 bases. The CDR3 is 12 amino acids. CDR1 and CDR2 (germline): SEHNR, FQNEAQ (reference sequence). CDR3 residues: CASSLGIIEQYF. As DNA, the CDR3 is TGTGCCAGCAGCTTAGGGATCATCGAGCAGTACTTC.

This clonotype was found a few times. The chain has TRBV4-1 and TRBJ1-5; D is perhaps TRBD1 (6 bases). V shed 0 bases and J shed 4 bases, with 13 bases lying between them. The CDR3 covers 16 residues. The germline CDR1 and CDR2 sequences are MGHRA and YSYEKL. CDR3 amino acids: CASSQDGDRLNQPQHF. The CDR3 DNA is TGCGCCAGCAGCCAAGACGGTGACAGGTTAAATCAGCCCCAGCATTTT.

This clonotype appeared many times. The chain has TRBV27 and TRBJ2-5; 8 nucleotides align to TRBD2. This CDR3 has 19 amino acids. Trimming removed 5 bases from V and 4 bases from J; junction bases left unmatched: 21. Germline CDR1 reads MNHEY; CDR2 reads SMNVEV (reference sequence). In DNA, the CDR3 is TGTGCCAGCAGTCCTATATTCCCCAGGGGAGCGGGAGAAGGAGAGACCCAGTACTTC. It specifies CASSPIFPRGAGEGETQYF.

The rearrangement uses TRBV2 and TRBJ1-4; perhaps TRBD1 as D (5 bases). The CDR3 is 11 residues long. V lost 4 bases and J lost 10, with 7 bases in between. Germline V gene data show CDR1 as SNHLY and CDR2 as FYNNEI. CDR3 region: CASSVGLKLFF. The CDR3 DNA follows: TGTGCCAGCAGTGTGGGACTAAAACTGTTTTTT.

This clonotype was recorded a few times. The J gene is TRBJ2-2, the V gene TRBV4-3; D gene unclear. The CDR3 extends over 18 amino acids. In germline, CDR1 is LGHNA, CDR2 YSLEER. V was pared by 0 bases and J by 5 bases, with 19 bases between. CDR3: CASSQDVPASTETGELFF. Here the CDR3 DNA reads TGCGCCAGCAGCCAAGACGTTCCCGCTTCCACAGAAACCGGGGAGCTGTTTTTT.

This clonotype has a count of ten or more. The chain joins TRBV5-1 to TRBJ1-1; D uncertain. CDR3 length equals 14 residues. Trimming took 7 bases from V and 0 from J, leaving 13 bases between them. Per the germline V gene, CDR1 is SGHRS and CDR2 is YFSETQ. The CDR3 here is CASAKQGVNTEAFF. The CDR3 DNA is TGCGCCAGCGCCAAACAAGGCGTGAACACTGAAGCTTTCTTT.

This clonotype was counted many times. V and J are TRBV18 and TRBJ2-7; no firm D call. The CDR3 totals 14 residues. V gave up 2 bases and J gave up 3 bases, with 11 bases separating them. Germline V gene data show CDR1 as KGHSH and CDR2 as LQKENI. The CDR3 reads CASSPFPPGYEQYF. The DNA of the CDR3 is TGTGCCAGCTCACCATTTCCTCCCGGCTACGAGCAGTACTTC.

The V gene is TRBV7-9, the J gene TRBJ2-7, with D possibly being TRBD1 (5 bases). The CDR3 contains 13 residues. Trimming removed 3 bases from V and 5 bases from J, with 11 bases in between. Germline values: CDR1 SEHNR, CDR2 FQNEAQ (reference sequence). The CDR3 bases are TGTGCCAGCAGCTTTTCAGGGTTAGACGAGCAGTACTTC. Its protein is CASSFSGLDEQYF.

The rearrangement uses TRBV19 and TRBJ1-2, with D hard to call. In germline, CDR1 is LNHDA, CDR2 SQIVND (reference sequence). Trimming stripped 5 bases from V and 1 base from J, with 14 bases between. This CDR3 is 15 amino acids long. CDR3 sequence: CASSPTVGGNYGYTF. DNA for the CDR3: TGTGCCAGTAGTCCAACGGTGGGAGGTAACTATGGCTACACCTTC.

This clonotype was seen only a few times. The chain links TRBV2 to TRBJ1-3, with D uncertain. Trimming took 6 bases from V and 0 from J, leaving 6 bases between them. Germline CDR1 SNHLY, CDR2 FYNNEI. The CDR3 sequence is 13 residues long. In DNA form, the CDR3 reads TGTGCCAGCAGCGCCAGCTCTGGAAACACCATATATTTT. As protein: CASSASSGNTIYF.

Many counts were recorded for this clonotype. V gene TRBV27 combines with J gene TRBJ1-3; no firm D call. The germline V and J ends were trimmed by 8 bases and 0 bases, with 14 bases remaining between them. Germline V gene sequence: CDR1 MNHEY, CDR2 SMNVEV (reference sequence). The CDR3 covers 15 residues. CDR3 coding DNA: TGTGCCAGCCATGGCGCAGGCAGCTCTGGAAACACCATATATTTT. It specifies CASHGAGSSGNTIYF.

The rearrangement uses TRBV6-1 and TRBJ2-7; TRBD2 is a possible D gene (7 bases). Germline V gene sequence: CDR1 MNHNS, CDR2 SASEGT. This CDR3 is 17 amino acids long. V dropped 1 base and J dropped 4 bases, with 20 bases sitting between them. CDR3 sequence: CASSEGVAGAFPYEQYF. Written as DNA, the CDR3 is TGTGCCAGCAGTGAAGGGGTCGCGGGGGCATTCCCATACGAGCAGTACTTC.

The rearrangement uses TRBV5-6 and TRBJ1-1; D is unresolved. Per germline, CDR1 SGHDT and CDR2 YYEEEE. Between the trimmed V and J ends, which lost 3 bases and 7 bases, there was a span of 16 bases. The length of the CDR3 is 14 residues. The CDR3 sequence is CASSSTHPSSEAFF. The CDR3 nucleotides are TGTGCCAGCAGCTCCACCCATCCGTCTAGTGAAGCTTTCTTT.

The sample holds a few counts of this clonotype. CDR3 in DNA: TGCAGCGTTGAGAACACAGGGGTGTTGGATGAGCAGTTCTTC. Encoded protein: CSVENTGVLDEQFF. The chain employs TRBV29-1 and TRBJ2-1; the match to TRBD1 covers 7 bases. The V gene's germline CDR1 is SQVTM and CDR2 ANQGSEA. V shed 3 bases, J shed 8 bases, and the junction held 10 bases outside the gene matches. The CDR3 has 14 residues.

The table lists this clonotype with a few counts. The CDR3 coding sequence is TGTGCCAGCAGCCTCCACTCGGATGAGCAGTTCTTC. As protein: CASSLHSDEQFF. The V gene is TRBV5-6, the J gene TRBJ2-1; D is uncertain. Deletions cut 4 bases from V and 8 bases from J, with 10 bases between. The CDR3 loop spans 12 amino acids. CDR1 and CDR2 from the germline V gene are SGHDT and YYEEEE.

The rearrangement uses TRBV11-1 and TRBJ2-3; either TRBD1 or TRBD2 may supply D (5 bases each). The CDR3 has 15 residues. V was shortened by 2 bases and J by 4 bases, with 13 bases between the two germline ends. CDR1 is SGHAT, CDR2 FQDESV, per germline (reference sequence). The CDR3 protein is CASSLIAQGADTQYF. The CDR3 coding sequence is TGTGCCAGCAGCTTAATCGCGCAGGGAGCAGATACGCAGTATTTT.